The 9 T cell receptor beta chains in this list originate from one sample, sequenced in a study of patients and donors after allogeneic stem cell transplantation. TCRdb reprocessed the RT-PCR reads via MiXCR and lists one record per CDR3 protein. The sample lists about 40,000 distinct CDR3 sequences, about 30% occurring once. The sample comprised blood, either unsorted or a sorted T cell fraction (not recorded which). These receptors originate from a human donor who was either an allogeneic HSCT recipient or a stem cell or donor lymphocyte infusion donor (not recorded which). It is not recorded whose cells these are; they may come from a transplant donor.

The chain joins TRBV25-1 to TRBJ2-3, with D unresolved. V gave up 4 bases and J gave up 9 bases, with 8 bases separating them. Germline V CDR1 and CDR2: MGHDK, SYGVNS. The CDR3 is made up of 11 amino acids. The DNA of the CDR3 is TGTGCCAGCAGTGGACGGTGGACGCAGTATTTT. Its protein product is CASSGRWTQYF.

This clonotype was counted many times. The chain joins TRBV7-2 to TRBJ1-5; possible D gene TRBD1, 5 bases. Germline assignment: CDR1 SGHTA and CDR2 FQGNSA. With 3 bases removed from V and 1 base from J, the gap between germline ends came to 10 bases. The CDR3 covers 15 residues. CDR3 loop: CASSFGGKSNQPQHF. Written as DNA, the CDR3 is TGTGCCAGCAGCTTCGGGGGGAAGAGCAATCAGCCCCAGCATTTT.

Points on this clonotype: Mismatch with germline at one junction end may stem from a read error. This chain links TRBV7-7 with TRBJ2-3, with 7 bases aligning to TRBD1. Germline V CDR1 and CDR2: SSHAT, FNYEAQ (reference sequence). CDR3 size: 16 residues. The CDR3 region is CASSLGTGTVADTQYF. The CDR3 nucleotides read TGTGCTAGCAGCTTAGGAACAGGGACAGTAGCAGATACGCAGTATTTT.

This clonotype has a handful of counts. The V and J genes are TRBV2 and TRBJ1-3; 12 bases are a match to TRBD1. Per germline, CDR1 SNHLY and CDR2 FYNNEI. The CDR3 sequence is 16 residues long. The V segment lost 4 bases and the J segment 4 bases; nucleotides outside the gene matches: 5. The CDR3 DNA reads TGTGCCAGCAGTGTGGGACAGGGGGCGCGAGGAAACACCATATATTTT. Translation gives CASSVGQGARGNTIYF.

The chain combines TRBV10-1 with TRBJ1-1; D uncertain. Germline CDR1 and CDR2: WNHNN and SYGVQD (reference sequence). This CDR3 is 14 amino acids long. Trimming left V 2 bases short and J 4 bases short, with 11 bases between. CDR3 sequence reads: CASSENPTGTEAFF. As DNA, the CDR3 is TGCGCCAGCAGTGAGAATCCCACGGGCACTGAAGCTTTCTTT.

This clonotype showed up just a few times. This chain connects TRBV29-1 to TRBJ2-1; D tentatively fits TRBD1 or TRBD2 (6 bases each). This CDR3 region has 10 residues. Germline CDR1 SQVTM, CDR2 ANQGSEA. V lost 6 bases and J lost 13, with 13 bases in between. CDR3 loop: CSVGRDTQFF. The CDR3 nucleotides are TGCAGCGTCGGGCGGGACACCCAGTTCTTC.

This clonotype was observed a handful of times. For the CDR3, the DNA is TGTGCCATGCGCCAGGCGGGAGGGAGACCAGATACGCAGTATTTT. This translates into CAMRQAGGRPDTQYF. The chain is built from TRBV28 and TRBJ2-3; 9 positions agree with TRBD2. The V segment lost 10 bases and the J segment 4 bases; nucleotides outside the gene matches: 12. The CDR3 length is 15 residues. The V gene's germline CDR1 is MDHEN and CDR2 SYDVKM. The full variable domain, completed using reference TRBV28 and TRBJ2-3, is DVKVTQSSRYLVKRTGEKVFLECVQDMDHENMFWYRQDPGLGLRLIYFSYDVKMKEKGDIPEGYSVSREKKERFSLILESASTNQTSMYLCAMRQAGGRPDTQYFGPGTRLTVL.

There are many counts of this clonotype. The chain employs TRBV4-1 and TRBJ1-1; D may be TRBD1 (5 bases). This CDR3 has 17 residues. CDR1 is MGHRA, CDR2 YSYEKL, per germline. Trimming pared 2 bases from V and 3 bases from J, leaving 19 bases between. CDR3 region: CASSQPGTWSWDTEAFF. The DNA for the CDR3 is TGCGCCAGCAGCCAACCTGGGACTTGGTCGTGGGACACTGAAGCTTTCTTT.

This clonotype occurred a few times. The genes are TRBV4-1 and TRBJ1-1; the D is unclear. CDR1 is MGHRA and CDR2 is YSYEKL in the germline V gene. V was trimmed by 0 bases and J by 0 bases, leaving 8 bases between them. This CDR3 spans 15 amino acids. Here the CDR3 reads CASSQEQVMNTEAFF. The CDR3 coding sequence is TGCGCCAGCAGCCAAGAGCAGGTCATGAACACTGAAGCTTTCTTT.